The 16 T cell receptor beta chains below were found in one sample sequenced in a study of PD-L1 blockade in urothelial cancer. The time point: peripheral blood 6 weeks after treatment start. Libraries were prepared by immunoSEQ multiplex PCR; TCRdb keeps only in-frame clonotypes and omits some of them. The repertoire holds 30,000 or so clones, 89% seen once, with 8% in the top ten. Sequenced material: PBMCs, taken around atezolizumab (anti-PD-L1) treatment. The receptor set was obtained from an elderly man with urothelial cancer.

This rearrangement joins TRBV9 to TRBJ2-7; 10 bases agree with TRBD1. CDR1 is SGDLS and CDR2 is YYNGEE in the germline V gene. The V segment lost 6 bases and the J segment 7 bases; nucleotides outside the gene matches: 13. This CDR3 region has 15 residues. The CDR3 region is CASNPGTGVHGEQYF. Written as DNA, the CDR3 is TGTGCCAGCAACCCTGGGACAGGGGTACATGGAGAGCAGTACTTC. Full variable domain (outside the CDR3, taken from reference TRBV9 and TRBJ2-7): DSGVTQTPKHLITATGQRVTLRCSPRSGDLSVYWYQQSLDQGLQFLIQYYNGEERAKGNILERFSAQQFPDLHSELNLSSLELGDSALYFCASNPGTGVHGEQYFGPGTRLTVT.

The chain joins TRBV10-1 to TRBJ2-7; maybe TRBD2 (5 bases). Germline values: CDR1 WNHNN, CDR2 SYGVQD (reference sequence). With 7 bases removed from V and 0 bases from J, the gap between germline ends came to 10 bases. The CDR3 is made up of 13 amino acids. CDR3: CASNPGDSYEQYF. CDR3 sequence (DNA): TGCGCCAGCAATCCCGGGGACTCCTACGAGCAGTACTTC.

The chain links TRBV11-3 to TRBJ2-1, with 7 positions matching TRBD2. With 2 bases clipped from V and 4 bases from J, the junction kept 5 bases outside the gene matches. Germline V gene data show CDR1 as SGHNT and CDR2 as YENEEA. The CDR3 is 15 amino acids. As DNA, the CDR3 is TGTGCCAGCAGCTTACGCTCTAGCGGTTACAATGAGCAGTTCTTC. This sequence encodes CASSLRSSGYNEQFF.

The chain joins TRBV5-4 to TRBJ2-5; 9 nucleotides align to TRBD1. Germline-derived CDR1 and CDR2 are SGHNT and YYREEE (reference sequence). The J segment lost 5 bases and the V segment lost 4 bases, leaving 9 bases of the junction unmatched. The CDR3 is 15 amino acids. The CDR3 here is CASSGVTGGRETQYF. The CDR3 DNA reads TGTGCCAGCAGCGGGGTGACAGGGGGTAGGGAGACCCAGTACTTC.

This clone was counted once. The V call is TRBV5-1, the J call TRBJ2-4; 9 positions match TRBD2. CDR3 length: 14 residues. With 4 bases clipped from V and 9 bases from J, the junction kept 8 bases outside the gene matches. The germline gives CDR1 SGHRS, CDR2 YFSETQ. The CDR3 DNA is TGCGCCAGCAGCACCCAGGGACTAGCACCCATTCAGTACTTC. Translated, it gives CASSTQGLAPIQYF.

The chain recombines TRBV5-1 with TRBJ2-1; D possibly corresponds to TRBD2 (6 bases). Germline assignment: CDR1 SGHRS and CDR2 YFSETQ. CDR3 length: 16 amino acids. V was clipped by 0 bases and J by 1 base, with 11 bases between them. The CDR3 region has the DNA TGCGCCAGCAGCTTGGGGCTCGCGGGGTCCTACAATGAGCAGTTCTTC. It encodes CASSLGLAGSYNEQFF.

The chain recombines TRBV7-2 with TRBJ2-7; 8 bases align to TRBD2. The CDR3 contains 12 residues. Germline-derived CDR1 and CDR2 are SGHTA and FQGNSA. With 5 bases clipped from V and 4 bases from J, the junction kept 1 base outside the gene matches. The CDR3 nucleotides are TGTGCCAGCAGCCCGGGGGGGTACGAGCAGTACTTC. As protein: CASSPGGYEQYF.

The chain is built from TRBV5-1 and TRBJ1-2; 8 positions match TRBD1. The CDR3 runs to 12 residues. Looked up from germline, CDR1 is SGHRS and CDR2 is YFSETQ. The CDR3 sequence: CASTGDNYGYTF. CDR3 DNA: TGCGCATCGACAGGGGATAACTATGGCTACACCTTC. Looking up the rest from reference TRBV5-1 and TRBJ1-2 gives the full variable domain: KAGVTQTPRYLIKTRGQQVTLSCSPISGHRSVSWYQQTPGQGLQFLFEYFSETQRNKGNFPGRFSGRQFSNSRSEMNVSTLELGDSALYLCASTGDNYGYTFGSGTRLTVV.

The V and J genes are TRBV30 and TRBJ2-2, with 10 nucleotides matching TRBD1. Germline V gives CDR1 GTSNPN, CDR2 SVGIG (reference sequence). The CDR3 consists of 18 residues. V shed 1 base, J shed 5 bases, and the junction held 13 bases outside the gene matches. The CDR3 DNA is TGTGCCTGGAGTGGAAAAACAACCGGGACAGGGGTGACCGGGGAGCTGTTTTTT. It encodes CAWSGKTTGTGVTGELFF.

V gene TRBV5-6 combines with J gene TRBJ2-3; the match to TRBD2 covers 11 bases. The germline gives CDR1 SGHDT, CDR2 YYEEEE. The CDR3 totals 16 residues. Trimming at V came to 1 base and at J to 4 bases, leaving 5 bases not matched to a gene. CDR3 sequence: CASSLTSGRAADTQYF. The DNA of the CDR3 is TGTGCCAGCAGCTTGACTAGCGGGAGAGCGGCAGATACGCAGTATTTT.

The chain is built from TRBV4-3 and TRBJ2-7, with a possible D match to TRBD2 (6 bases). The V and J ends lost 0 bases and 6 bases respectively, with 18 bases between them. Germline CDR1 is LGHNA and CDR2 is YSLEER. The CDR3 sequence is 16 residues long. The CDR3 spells CASSQDQGLDASEQYF. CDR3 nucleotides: TGCGCCAGCAGCCAAGATCAGGGACTCGACGCCAGCGAGCAGTACTTC.

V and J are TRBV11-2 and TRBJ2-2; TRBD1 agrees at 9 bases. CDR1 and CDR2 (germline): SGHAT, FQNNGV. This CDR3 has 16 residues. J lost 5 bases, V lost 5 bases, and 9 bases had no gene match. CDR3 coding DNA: TGTGCCAGCAGCCTCCCGGACAGGGGTCGAACCGGGGAGCTGTTTTTT. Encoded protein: CASSLPDRGRTGELFF.

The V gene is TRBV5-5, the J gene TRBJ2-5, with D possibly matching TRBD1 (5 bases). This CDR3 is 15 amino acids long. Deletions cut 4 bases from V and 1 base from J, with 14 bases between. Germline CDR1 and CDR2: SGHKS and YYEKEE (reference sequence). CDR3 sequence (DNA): TGTGCCAGCAGCCCCATACCTGACAGCCAAGAGACCCAGTACTTC. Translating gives CASSPIPDSQETQYF.

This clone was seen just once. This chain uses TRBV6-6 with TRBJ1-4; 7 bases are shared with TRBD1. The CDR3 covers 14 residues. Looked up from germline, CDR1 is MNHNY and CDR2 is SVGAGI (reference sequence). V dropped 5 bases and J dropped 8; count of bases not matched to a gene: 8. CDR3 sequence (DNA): TGTGCCAGCAGTCTTCGACAGGGTATAGAAAAACTGTTTTTT. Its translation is CASSLRQGIEKLFF.

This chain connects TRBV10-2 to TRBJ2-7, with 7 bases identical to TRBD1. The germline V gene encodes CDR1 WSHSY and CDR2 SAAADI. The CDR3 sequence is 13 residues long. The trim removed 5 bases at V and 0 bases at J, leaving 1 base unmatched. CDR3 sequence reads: CASSWTGSYEQYF. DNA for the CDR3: TGCGCCAGCAGTTGGACAGGCTCCTACGAGCAGTACTTC.

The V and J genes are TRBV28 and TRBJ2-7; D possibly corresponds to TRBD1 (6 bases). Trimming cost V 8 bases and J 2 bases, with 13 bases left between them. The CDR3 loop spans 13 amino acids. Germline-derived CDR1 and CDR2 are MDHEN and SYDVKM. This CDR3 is CASLSGVAYEQYF. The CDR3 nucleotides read TGTGCCAGCTTGTCAGGGGTCGCCTACGAGCAGTACTTC. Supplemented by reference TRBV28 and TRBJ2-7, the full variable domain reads DVKVTQSSRYLVKRTGEKVFLECVQDMDHENMFWYRQDPGLGLRLIYFSYDVKMKEKGDIPEGYSVSREKKERFSLILESASTNQTSMYLCASLSGVAYEQYFGPGTRLTVT.